The 11 T cell receptor beta chains reported below all come from one sample, sequenced in a study of OX40 agonist ivuxolimab in advanced cancers. Only in-frame clones appear in the TCRdb table, and some are missing; sequencing was by immunoSEQ multiplex PCR. The sample records roughly 59,000 clones, approximately 86% being singletons. This specimen consisted of CD4+ or CD8+ T cells sorted from blood, obtained in a trial of the OX40 agonist ivuxolimab. The source of these receptors is an adult with an advanced solid tumor such as melanoma, head and neck, liver or kidney cancer.

V usage is TRBV18 and J usage is TRBJ2-1; 8 positions match TRBD1. This CDR3 has 15 residues. The germline CDR1 and CDR2 sequences are KGHSH and LQKENI. V shed 0 bases, J shed 8 bases, and the junction held 6 bases outside the gene matches. CDR3 nucleotide sequence: TGTGCCAGCTCACCACCAGGCCAGGGGGCATATGAGCAGTTCTTC. Encoded protein: CASSPPGQGAYEQFF.

This clone was recorded once. CDR3 protein: CSAIPGQGADEAFF. The DNA for the CDR3 is TGCAGCGCCATTCCGGGACAGGGGGCGGATGAAGCTTTCTTT. The V call is TRBV29-1, the J call TRBJ1-1, with 12 bases matching TRBD1. V lost 7 bases and J lost 7; bases outside the gene matches: 10. Germline V gene data show CDR1 as SQVTM and CDR2 as ANQGSEA. The CDR3 length is 14 residues.

The rearrangement links TRBV20-1 to TRBJ2-1; D is unclear. The germline V and J ends were trimmed by 0 bases and 8 bases, with 5 bases remaining between them. CDR1 is DFQATT and CDR2 is SNEGSKA in the germline V gene (reference sequence). CDR3 length: 11 amino acids. The CDR3 is CSARDLDEQFF. The CDR3 coding sequence is TGCAGTGCTAGAGATCTGGATGAGCAGTTCTTC.

The gene calls are TRBV5-1 and TRBJ2-1; the D call may be TRBD1 or TRBD2 (6 bases each). V lost 5 bases, J lost 8 bases, and 14 bases lay in between. CDR3 length: 13 amino acids. Germline V gene sequence: CDR1 SGHRS, CDR2 YFSETQ. The CDR3 DNA follows: TGCGCCAGCAGGGAGGGGACACTGGATGAGCAGTTCTTC. Translated, it gives CASREGTLDEQFF.

The chain couples TRBV6-5 to TRBJ2-3; 10 positions match TRBD2. Germline V gene data show CDR1 as MNHEY and CDR2 as SVGAGI. V lost 6 bases, J lost 2 bases, and 5 bases stayed unmatched. CDR3 size: 15 residues. The chain's CDR3 is CASSYGLAATDTQYF. In nucleotides, the CDR3 is TGTGCCAGCAGCTATGGACTAGCGGCCACAGATACGCAGTATTTT.

The V and J genes are TRBV5-1 and TRBJ2-4, with D perhaps given as TRBD1 or TRBD2 (5 bases each). The germline CDR1 and CDR2 sequences are SGHRS and YFSETQ. The CDR3 covers 18 residues. Trimming shortened V by 4 bases and J by 0 bases, and 20 bases separated the two germline ends. CDR3 DNA: TGCGCCAGCAGCCCGGGACCCTGGGTAGCTGAAGCCAAAAACATTCAGTACTTC. Its translation is CASSPGPWVAEAKNIQYF.

The chain is built from TRBV7-9 and TRBJ2-2; the D gene is possibly TRBD2 (6 bases). With 1 base removed from V and 6 bases from J, the gap between germline ends came to 6 bases. The CDR3 consists of 13 residues. CDR1 is SEHNR and CDR2 is FQNEAQ in the germline V gene (reference sequence). The CDR3: CASSLGEAGELFF. CDR3 sequence (DNA): TGTGCCAGCAGCTTAGGGGAGGCCGGGGAGCTGTTTTTT.

The chain employs TRBV5-1 and TRBJ1-1, with 8 bases matching TRBD1. This CDR3 has 18 residues. Germline V gives CDR1 SGHRS, CDR2 YFSETQ. The ends lost 5 bases at V and 1 base at J; junction bases unmatched: 16. The CDR3 DNA reads TGCGCCAGCAGTCAAACAACCAGGGGGCCGGATACGAACACTGAAGCTTTCTTT. This sequence encodes CASSQTTRGPDTNTEAFF.

This chain joins TRBV29-1 and TRBJ2-1; a possible D gene is TRBD2 (5 bases). CDR3 length: 12 amino acids. Germline CDR1 SQVTM, CDR2 ANQGSEA. The V gene lost 6 bases and the J gene lost 8 bases, with 14 bases spanning the gap. CDR3 nucleotide sequence: TGCAGCGTAACCGGGAATTCCGATGAGCAGTTCTTC. This codes for CSVTGNSDEQFF.

The chain links TRBV5-5 to TRBJ1-3; unclear D gene. V was clipped by 3 bases and J by 2 bases, with 6 bases between them. CDR3 length: 13 amino acids. The germline gives CDR1 SGHKS, CDR2 YYEKEE (reference sequence). The CDR3 region is CASSSTTGNTIYF. CDR3 DNA: TGTGCCAGCAGCTCCACCACTGGAAACACCATATATTTT.

J is TRBJ1-5 and V is TRBV2; no definite D call. The V end lost 6 bases, the J end lost 3 bases, and 12 bases lay between the germline ends. CDR1 is SNHLY and CDR2 is FYNNEI in the germline V gene. This CDR3 has 14 amino acids. CDR3 protein: CASSGDGDNQPQHF. CDR3 nucleotides: TGTGCCAGCAGCGGAGACGGAGACAATCAGCCCCAGCATTTT.